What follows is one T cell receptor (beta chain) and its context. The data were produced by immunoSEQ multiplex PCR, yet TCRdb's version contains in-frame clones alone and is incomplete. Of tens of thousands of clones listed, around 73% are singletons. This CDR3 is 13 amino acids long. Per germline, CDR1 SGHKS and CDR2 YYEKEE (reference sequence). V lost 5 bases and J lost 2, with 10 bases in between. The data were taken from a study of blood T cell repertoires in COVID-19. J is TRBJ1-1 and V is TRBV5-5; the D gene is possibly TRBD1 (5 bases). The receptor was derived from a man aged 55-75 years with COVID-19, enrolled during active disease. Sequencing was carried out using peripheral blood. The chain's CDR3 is CASSQGINTEAFF. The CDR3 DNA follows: TGTGCCAGCAGTCAGGGCATCAACACTGAAGCTTTCTTT.